The 21 T cell receptor beta chains below all came from one sample that was sequenced in a study of blood T cell repertoires in COVID-19. The protocol was immunoSEQ multiplex PCR, while the TCRdb copy is restricted to in-frame clones and leaves out a portion. The table has around 90,000 clones, around 92% seen once. Sequencing input: peripheral blood. All receptors come from a woman in her fifties or sixties with active COVID-19.

Details on this clone: The junction differs from germline at one of its ends, possibly a read error. The J gene is TRBJ1-5, the V gene TRBV19; no firm D call. CDR1 is LNHDA, CDR2 SQIVND, per germline (reference sequence). The CDR3 contains 15 residues. In nucleotides, the CDR3 is TGTGCCAGTATCGAAGGAACATATAGCAATCAGCCCCAACATTTT. It codes for CASIEGTYSNQPQHF.

The chain has TRBV4-1 and TRBJ1-5; D perhaps matches TRBD1 (5 bases). Trimming took off 3 bases at V and 6 bases at J, with 12 bases between the two ends. This CDR3 is built from 14 residues. Looked up from germline, CDR1 is MGHRA and CDR2 is YSYEKL. CDR3 nucleotide sequence: TGCGCCAGCAGCCAGGCTGGGGGGGTTCAGCCCCAGCATTTT. Its translation: CASSQAGGVQPQHF.

The CDR3 region has the DNA TGTGCCAGCAGCATACTACCGGGACAGCTATCGACCGGGGAGCTGTTTTTT. Its protein is CASSILPGQLSTGELFF. The rearrangement joins TRBV5-4 to TRBJ2-2; TRBD1 matches 7 bases. Germline assignment: CDR1 SGHNT and CDR2 YYREEE (reference sequence). This CDR3 comprises 17 residues. Trimming took 4 bases from V and 5 from J; bases not matched to a gene: 14. The full variable domain, with the rest looked up from reference TRBV5-4 and TRBJ2-2, is ETGVTQSPTHLIKTRGQQVTLRCSSQSGHNTVSWYQQALGQGPQFIFQYYREEENGRGNFPPRFSGLQFPNYSSELNVNALELDDSALYLCASSILPGQLSTGELFFGEGSRLTVL.

The chain joins TRBV4-1 to TRBJ2-1; D not certain. CDR1 and CDR2 (germline): MGHRA, YSYEKL. Trimming stripped 2 bases from V and 3 bases from J, with 14 bases between. The CDR3 loop spans 16 amino acids. CDR3 bases: TGCGCCAGCAGCCAATCCCCTGTGGGCCTCTACAATGAGCAGTTCTTC. This gives the protein CASSQSPVGLYNEQFF.

V usage is TRBV7-2 and J usage is TRBJ2-5; no firm D call. This CDR3 is built from 13 residues. The germline V gene has CDR1 SGHTA and CDR2 FQGNSA. Trimming stripped 3 bases from V and 4 bases from J, with 9 bases between. The CDR3 bases are TGTGCCAGCAGCTTTGGTGTGGCAGAGACCCAGTACTTC. As protein: CASSFGVAETQYF.

As to this clone: Relative to the germline gene, one junction end is altered; a read error may explain this. The J gene is TRBJ2-3, the V gene TRBV29-1; possible D gene TRBD2, 6 bases. Germline V gene sequence: CDR1 SQVTM, CDR2 ANQGSEA. The CDR3 covers 14 residues. CDR3 in DNA: TGCAGCGCTGAACGGGACTCGGGCACAGATACGCAGTATTTT. Its protein is CSAERDSGTDTQYF.

This chain links TRBV6-2 or TRBV6-3 with TRBJ1-5; 8 bases align to TRBD1. V dropped 5 bases and J dropped 0; count of bases not matched to a gene: 6. Looked up from germline, CDR1 is MNHEY and CDR2 is SVGEGT. This CDR3 region has 16 residues. Here the CDR3 reads CASSGDRNPSNQPQHF. The DNA of the CDR3 is TGTGCCAGCAGTGGGGACAGGAACCCTAGCAATCAGCCCCAGCATTTT.

The rearrangement joins TRBV5-1 to TRBJ2-1; TRBD2 matches 13 bases. V lost 5 bases, J lost 8 bases, and 7 bases stayed unmatched. CDR1 is SGHRS, CDR2 YFSETQ, per germline. This CDR3 is 15 amino acids long. The CDR3 here is CASRWTSGRVDEQFF. The CDR3 DNA is TGCGCCAGCAGATGGACTAGCGGGAGAGTGGATGAGCAGTTCTTC.

V usage is TRBV7-2 and J usage is TRBJ1-2; D call uncertain. The CDR3 consists of 17 residues. Between the trimmed V and J ends, which lost 0 bases and 0 bases, there was a span of 14 bases. Germline CDR1 is SGHTA and CDR2 is FQGNSA. CDR3: CASSLALGPGANYGYTF. The CDR3 DNA is TGTGCCAGCAGCTTAGCGCTCGGGCCCGGGGCTAACTATGGCTACACCTTC.

The count of this clone is one. The rearrangement joins TRBV28 to TRBJ1-2; D gene unclear. The CDR3 runs 13 residues. V was trimmed by 6 bases and J by 8 bases, leaving 16 bases between them. The germline V gene encodes CDR1 MDHEN and CDR2 SYDVKM. The CDR3 nucleotides read TGTGCCAGCAGCCCTCTCATAGCCGAGGGCTACACCTTC. It codes for CASSPLIAEGYTF.

The chain carries TRBV7-9 and TRBJ2-3, with 8 nucleotides matching TRBD1. With 3 bases clipped from V and 1 base from J, the junction kept 0 bases outside the gene matches. The germline V gene has CDR1 SEHNR and CDR2 FQNEAQ (reference sequence). This CDR3 comprises 14 residues. CDR3 residues: CASSLDRGTDTQYF. For the CDR3, the DNA is TGTGCCAGCAGCTTGGACAGGGGCACAGATACGCAGTATTTT.

In this sample, this clone turned up a few times. The CDR3 DNA follows: TGTGCCACCAGTGGCCGTCGACCGTTCGACAGGTCTAGCACAGATACGCAGTATTTT. As protein: CATSGRRPFDRSSTDTQYF. This chain joins TRBV24-1 and TRBJ2-3, with D possibly TRBD1 on 6 matching bases. Deletions cut 5 bases from V and 0 bases from J, with 23 bases between. CDR3 size: 19 residues. Germline CDR1 reads KGHDR; CDR2 reads SFDVKD.

V usage is TRBV6-5 and J usage is TRBJ2-1; TRBD1 aligns across 10 bases. V shed 6 bases, J shed 6 bases, and the junction held 2 bases outside the gene matches. Germline assignment: CDR1 MNHEY and CDR2 SVGAGI. The length of the CDR3 is 13 residues. The CDR3 loop reads CASSWTGGNEQFF. In DNA, the CDR3 is TGTGCCAGCAGCTGGACAGGGGGCAATGAGCAGTTCTTC.

The CDR3, as DNA: TGTGCCAGCAGCCAACGGGGGGAGGGGGCCCAGTACTTC. As protein: CASSQRGEGAQYF. This chain uses TRBV7-7 with TRBJ2-5; D might be TRBD2 (7 bases). Germline V CDR1 and CDR2: SSHAT, FNYEAQ (reference sequence). The V and J ends lost 5 bases and 9 bases respectively, with 16 bases between them. CDR3 size: 13 residues.

The rearrangement joins TRBV7-3 to TRBJ2-7, with D maybe TRBD1 (6 bases). The germline V and J ends were trimmed by 5 bases and 9 bases, with 17 bases remaining between them. Looked up from germline, CDR1 is SGHTA and CDR2 is FQGTGA. This CDR3 has 13 amino acids. DNA for the CDR3: TGTGCCAGCAGCGCCGTTGCAGGGGACCTGCAGTACTTC. Protein sequence: CASSAVAGDLQYF. The whole variable domain, filled in from reference TRBV7-3 and TRBJ2-7, reads GAGVSQTPSNKVTEKGKYVELRCDPISGHTALYWYRQSLGQGPEFLIYFQGTGAADDSGLPNDRFFAVRPEGSVSTLKIQRTERGDSAVYLCASSAVAGDLQYFGPGTRLTVT.

J is TRBJ2-7 and V is TRBV29-1; D is perhaps TRBD2 (6 bases). The CDR3 covers 12 residues. With 3 bases removed from V and 4 bases from J, the gap between germline ends came to 10 bases. CDR1 is SQVTM and CDR2 is ANQGSEA in the germline V gene. CDR3 region: CSVDTGGYEQYF. For the CDR3, the DNA is TGCAGCGTTGATACTGGGGGGTACGAGCAGTACTTC.

This chain joins TRBV25-1 and TRBJ1-5, with 7 positions matching TRBD1. Germline V gives CDR1 MGHDK, CDR2 SYGVNS. Trimming cost V 10 bases and J 3 bases; bases outside gene matches: 6. This CDR3 spans 13 amino acids. The CDR3: CATQTGDNQPQHF. For the CDR3, the DNA is TGTGCCACCCAAACAGGGGACAATCAGCCCCAGCATTTT.

CDR3 nucleotide sequence: TGTGCCAGCAGTCCTCTGAGCGGGAGGAGCACAGATACGCAGTATTTT. Translation: CASSPLSGRSTDTQYF. The rearrangement links TRBV11-2 to TRBJ2-3, with TRBD2 identical over 9 bases. This CDR3 has 16 residues. CDR1 and CDR2 from the germline V gene are SGHAT and FQNNGV. Trimming removed 6 bases from V and 0 bases from J; junction bases left unmatched: 7.

The chain employs TRBV3-1 (or the pseudogene TRBV3-2) and TRBJ1-2; 11 bases align to TRBD1. CDR1 is LGHDT and CDR2 is YNNKEL in the germline V gene (reference sequence). V shed 2 bases and J 3 bases; nucleotides not matched to a gene: 8. This CDR3 region has 17 residues. In DNA form, the CDR3 reads TGTGCCAGCAGCCAACTGGGGGACAGGGGGGGTCACTATGGCTACACCTTC. Translated, it gives CASSQLGDRGGHYGYTF.

The chain links TRBV5-1 to TRBJ1-4; 9 nucleotides align to TRBD1. The CDR3 is 14 amino acids. Germline CDR1 SGHRS, CDR2 YFSETQ. Trimming at V came to 2 bases and at J to 8 bases, leaving 4 bases not matched to a gene. CDR3 amino acids: CASSLGTGNEKLFF. In DNA, the CDR3 is TGCGCCAGCAGCTTAGGGACAGGGAACGAAAAACTGTTTTTT.

The table lists this clone with a few counts. The chain links TRBV6-1 to TRBJ2-7, with a weak D call TRBD1 (5 bases). V shed 1 base and J shed 0 bases, with 10 bases lying between them. Germline lookup yields CDR1 MNHNS and CDR2 SASEGT. CDR3 length equals 15 residues. The CDR3 loop reads CASSEGQGNSYEQYF. The CDR3 DNA is TGTGCCAGCAGTGAAGGCCAGGGCAACTCCTACGAGCAGTACTTC.